This T cell receptor (beta chain) was documented in a study of blood T cells in healthy people across ages. Study summary: T cells yielded about one barcoded beta molecule per two cells through template switching. Points from the study as a whole: Estimates of diversity drawn from one million T cells were considered underestimates.

The V and J ends lost 6 bases and 3 bases, in that order; junction bases with no gene match: 9. This CDR3 is 15 amino acids long. CDR1 LNHDA and CDR2 SQIVND come from the germline V gene (reference sequence). Aged about 6 to 100, donors were systemically healthy Caucasians from Russia. A remark on this clonotype: The target antigen is unknown.

PCR was performed a second time for roughly 6 to 12 cycles using a sample-barcoded 5' primer and a J-beta primer mix. TCRdb independently ran MiXCR on the 5' RACE reads; one entry per CDR3 protein. Of over 950,000 distinct CDR3 sequences in the sample, just over 50% were seen once. The clonotype was recovered from an older woman in good health. The V call is TRBV19, the J call TRBJ1-2; 8 positions match TRBD1. The sample comprised blood. Here the CDR3 DNA reads TGTGCCAGTAGCCAGGGGGCGAGTTTCTACTATGGCTACACCTTC. Translation gives CASSQGASFYYGYTF.